The sequence of this T cell receptor (beta chain) was determined in a study of identical twins. Template switching, a step in the protocol, added a universal primer site, and cDNA carried unique molecular identifiers. Using its own MiXCR run on the 5' RACE reads, TCRdb lists one record per CDR3 protein. The sample includes 600,000 to 800,000 distinct CDR3 sequences, about 20% seen only once; the top ten take 4.3%. Only a few counts were recorded for this clonotype. The CDR3 is made up of 13 amino acids. The V end was cut by 1 base, the J end by 6 bases, with 7 bases between. These records were also assigned to another study, of T cells expressing NK-cell markers. According to that study: According to the study, TCR beta repertoires originated from sorted CD3+CD56+NKG2C+, CD3+CD56+NKG2C- and CD3+CD56-NKG2C+ T cells.

The chain uses TRBV12-3 or TRBV12-4 and TRBJ2-4; D uncertain. This sequence was found in a woman between 18 and 30 years old in good health. Input material: PBMCs. This CDR3 is CASSLGGPNIQYF. In DNA, the CDR3 is TGTGCCAGCAGTTTAGGGGGTCCAAACATTCAGTACTTC.